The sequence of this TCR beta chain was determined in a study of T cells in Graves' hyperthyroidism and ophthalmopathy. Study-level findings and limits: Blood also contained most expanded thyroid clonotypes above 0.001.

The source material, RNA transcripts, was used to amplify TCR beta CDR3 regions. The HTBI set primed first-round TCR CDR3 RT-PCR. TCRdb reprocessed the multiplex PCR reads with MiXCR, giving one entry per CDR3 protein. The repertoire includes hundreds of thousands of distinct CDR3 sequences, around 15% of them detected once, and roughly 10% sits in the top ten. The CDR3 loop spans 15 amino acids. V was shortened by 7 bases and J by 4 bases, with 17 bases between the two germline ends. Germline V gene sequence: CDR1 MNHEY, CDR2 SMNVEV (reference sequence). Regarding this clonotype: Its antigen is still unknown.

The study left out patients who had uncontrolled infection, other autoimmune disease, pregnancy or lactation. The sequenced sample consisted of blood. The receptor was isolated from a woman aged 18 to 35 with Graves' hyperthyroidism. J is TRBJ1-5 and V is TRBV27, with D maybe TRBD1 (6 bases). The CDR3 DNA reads TGTGCCAGCAAGCCCTTGGACAGATTGAATCAGCCCCAGCATTTT. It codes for CASKPLDRLNQPQHF.